Below, 17 T cell receptor beta chains from the same sample are listed, as sequenced in a study of shared clonotypes between healthy human individuals. Clones were sequenced by immunoSEQ multiplex PCR, and TCRdb holds only the in-frame ones, with some missing. The data contain around 750,000 clones, around 72% of them seen just once; the ten biggest clones take up approximately 1.7%. The material sequenced was memory CD4+ T cells sorted from blood. Documented subset: CD45RA-negative fraction. These receptor sequences come from a woman under 40 in good health.

The chain uses TRBV6-1 and TRBJ1-1, with TRBD1 identical over 9 bases. The junction had 12 bases not matched to a gene; V was cut back by 10 bases and J by 3 bases. The CDR3 length is 15 residues. Per the germline V gene, CDR1 is MNHNS and CDR2 is SASEGT. The CDR3 bases are TGTGCCACCTGCCCTTGGACAGGGGAGGACACTGAAGCTTTCTTT. Translated: CATCPWTGEDTEAFF.

This chain uses TRBV7-2 with TRBJ2-7; D possibly corresponds to TRBD1 (6 bases). The V end was cut by 4 bases, the J end by 3 bases, with 13 bases between. CDR1 is SGHTA and CDR2 is FQGNSA in the germline V gene. This CDR3 is 14 amino acids long. CDR3 amino acids: CASSSRTANYEQYF. CDR3 DNA sequence: TGTGCCAGCAGCTCCCGGACAGCGAACTACGAGCAGTACTTC. Variable domain in full (rest from reference TRBV7-2 and TRBJ2-7): GAGVSQSPSNKVTEKGKDVELRCDPISGHTALYWYRQSLGQGLEFLIYFQGNSAPDKSGLPSDRFSAERTGGSVSTLTIQRTQQEDSAVYLCASSSRTANYEQYFGPGTRLTVT.

This sequence joins TRBV7-9 and TRBJ1-1; the match to TRBD1 covers 11 bases. Germline V lookup: CDR1 SEHNR, CDR2 FQNEAQ (reference sequence). After removal of 2 bases from V and 6 bases from J, the junction contained 5 bases not matched to a gene. The length of the CDR3 is 15 residues. CDR3 sequence reads: CASSLPDRGQAEAFF. The CDR3 DNA is TGTGCCAGCAGCTTACCGGACAGGGGGCAGGCTGAAGCTTTCTTT.

This clone appeared a few times. This chain uses TRBV2 with TRBJ2-1; 8 positions agree with TRBD2. The CDR3 is 15 amino acids. V trimming: 3 bases; J trimming: 7 bases; junction bases outside the gene matches: 8. Germline CDR1 is SNHLY and CDR2 is FYNNEI. In DNA form, the CDR3 reads TGTGCCAGCAGTGAGAGCGGGAGTGGTTGGAATGAGCAGTTCTTC. It translates to CASSESGSGWNEQFF. Based on the CDR3 plus reference TRBV2 and TRBJ2-1, the full variable domain is EPEVTQTPSHQVTQMGQEVILRCVPISNHLYFYWYRQILGQKVEFLVSFYNNEISEKSEIFDDQFSVERPDGSNFTLKIRSTKLEDSAMYFCASSESGSGWNEQFFGPGTRLTVL.

V usage is TRBV6-1 and J usage is TRBJ1-2; D is unresolved. V was shortened by 2 bases and J by 6 bases, with 10 bases between the two germline ends. The CDR3 sequence is 13 residues long. CDR1 is MNHNS and CDR2 is SASEGT in the germline V gene. The CDR3 reads CASSERWGNGYTF. As DNA, the CDR3 is TGTGCCAGCAGTGAAAGGTGGGGTAATGGCTACACCTTC.

CDR3 nucleotide sequence: TGTGCCAGCAGCGATCCCAGTGAGGAAATCCAGTTCTTC. Protein: CASSDPSEEIQFF. The V gene is TRBV5-4, the J gene TRBJ2-1; no reliable D call. V lost 4 bases and J lost 13, with 18 bases in between. Germline CDR1 reads SGHNT; CDR2 reads YYREEE (reference sequence). The CDR3 is made up of 13 amino acids.

This rearrangement joins TRBV18 to TRBJ1-3; maybe TRBD1 (5 bases). The V end was cut by 0 bases, the J end by 0 bases, with 9 bases between. This CDR3 has 16 amino acids. CDR1 and CDR2 (germline): KGHSH, LQKENI. CDR3 in DNA: TGTGCCAGCTCACCACCACAGGCCTTCTCTGGAAACACCATATATTTT. This codes for CASSPPQAFSGNTIYF.

The genes are TRBV18 and TRBJ2-1; 12 bases are shared with TRBD2. There are 17 residues in the CDR3. The J segment lost 4 bases and the V segment lost 0 bases, leaving 4 bases of the junction unmatched. Germline V gene sequence: CDR1 KGHSH, CDR2 LQKENI. CDR3 nucleotides: TGTGCCAGCTCACCACCGGGACTAGCGGGCCCTTACAATGAGCAGTTCTTC. Protein: CASSPPGLAGPYNEQFF.

This chain uses TRBV28 with TRBJ1-5; 10 positions match TRBD1. CDR1 and CDR2 from the germline V gene are MDHEN and SYDVKM. The CDR3 is 21 amino acids. With V trimmed by 6 bases and J by 8 bases, 28 bases remained unmatched. This CDR3 reads CASSLRPYRDRGFIRDEPQHF. In DNA, the CDR3 is TGTGCCAGCAGCCTACGACCCTACCGGGACAGGGGTTTCATACGGGATGAGCCCCAGCATTTT.

This clone was found once. The chain combines TRBV10-3 with TRBJ2-5, with a weak D call TRBD1 (6 bases). The CDR3 is 11 amino acids. Per germline, CDR1 ENHRY and CDR2 SYGVKD. V was cut by 6 bases and J by 8 bases, with 10 bases left in between. The CDR3 nucleotides read TGTGCCATCAGCCAGGACAGAACCCAGTACTTC. Translating gives CAISQDRTQYF.

The gene calls are TRBV19 and TRBJ1-4, with 8 bases lining up with TRBD1. V was clipped by 5 bases and J by 7 bases; unmatched bases: 9. The CDR3 consists of 15 residues. Germline CDR1 and CDR2: LNHDA and SQIVND (reference sequence). CDR3 DNA sequence: TGTGCCAGTAGTCTCAGGGGGCGCGGAAGTGAAAAACTGTTTTTT. Its translation is CASSLRGRGSEKLFF.

The chain combines TRBV5-1 with TRBJ2-1, with TRBD2 matching over 7 bases. V trimming: 4 bases; J trimming: 3 bases; junction bases outside the gene matches: 10. From germline, CDR1 is SGHRS and CDR2 YFSETQ. The CDR3 is made up of 16 amino acids. CDR3 DNA: TGCGCCAGCAGCCAAACCGGGACTACAAACTACAATGAGCAGTTCTTC. Its protein is CASSQTGTTNYNEQFF.

The chain joins TRBV5-1 to TRBJ2-1; possibly TRBD2 for D (5 bases). The V end was cut by 5 bases, the J end by 0 bases, with 9 bases between. Germline CDR1 SGHRS, CDR2 YFSETQ. CDR3 length equals 14 residues. CDR3: CASSPGSSYNEQFF. DNA of the CDR3: TGCGCCAGCAGTCCGGGGAGCTCCTACAATGAGCAGTTCTTC. The variable domain in full, with the rest retrieved from reference TRBV5-1 and TRBJ2-1, is KAGVTQTPRYLIKTRGQQVTLSCSPISGHRSVSWYQQTPGQGLQFLFEYFSETQRNKGNFPGRFSGRQFSNSRSEMNVSTLELGDSALYLCASSPGSSYNEQFFGPGTRLTVL.

There are many counts of this clone. The chain employs TRBV30 and TRBJ2-7; no firm D call. V shed 3 bases and J shed 7 bases, with 10 bases lying between them. This CDR3 comprises 11 residues. Germline values: CDR1 GTSNPN, CDR2 SVGIG (reference sequence). The CDR3 reads CAWRGMREQYF. Here the CDR3 DNA reads TGTGCCTGGAGAGGGATGAGGGAGCAGTACTTC.

This chain joins TRBV28 and TRBJ2-1; D gene uncertain. Germline V gene lookup returns CDR1 MDHEN and CDR2 SYDVKM. The CDR3 consists of 13 residues. Trimming left V 7 bases short and J 5 bases short, with 12 bases between. The DNA for the CDR3 is TGTGCCAGCATGTTTAACTACGACAATGAGCAGTTCTTC. Translation: CASMFNYDNEQFF.

V usage is TRBV27 and J usage is TRBJ1-5; TRBD1 is a possible D gene (5 bases). Germline V gene sequence: CDR1 MNHEY, CDR2 SMNVEV (reference sequence). The CDR3 runs to 13 residues. Between the trimmed V and J ends, which lost 4 bases and 11 bases, there was a span of 15 bases. CDR3 DNA: TGTGCCAGCAGTTCCCAGGGCCGCGGGACCCAGCATTTT. Amino acid sequence: CASSSQGRGTQHF.

The rearrangement joins TRBV18 to TRBJ2-5; D is unclear. The CDR3 consists of 13 residues. Trimming left V 4 bases short and J 2 bases short, with 8 bases between. From germline, CDR1 is KGHSH and CDR2 LQKENI. CDR3 coding DNA: TGTGCCAGCTCACGGGCGGCGCAAGAGACCCAGTACTTC. Translating gives CASSRAAQETQYF.